These 13 T cell receptor beta chains came from one sample sequenced in a study of blood T cell repertoires in COVID-19. The protocol was immunoSEQ multiplex PCR, while the TCRdb copy is restricted to in-frame clones and leaves out a portion. The sample holds about 150,000 clones, 60% to 85% seen once. The sequencing input was peripheral blood. The receptors derive from an elderly man with acute or convalescent COVID-19.

This clone was observed a few times. The rearrangement links TRBV6-1 to TRBJ1-2, with D possibly being TRBD1 (5 bases). Germline V gene sequence: CDR1 MNHNS, CDR2 SASEGT. The CDR3 loop spans 15 amino acids. Trimming shortened V by 2 bases and J by 4 bases, and 14 bases separated the two germline ends. CDR3 bases: TGTGCCAGCAGTGAAATCGGGGGAGGCGGCTATGGCTACACCTTC. Its translation: CASSEIGGGGYGYTF.

The chain combines TRBV11-2 with TRBJ2-1; 7 bases map to TRBD2. The J segment lost 4 bases and the V segment lost 1 base, leaving 7 bases of the junction unmatched. Germline-derived CDR1 and CDR2 are SGHAT and FQNNGV. The CDR3 has 16 amino acids. The CDR3 nucleotides read TGTGCCAGCAGCTTAGTTGAGGGCGGGGGTTACAATGAGCAGTTCTTC. It yields the protein CASSLVEGGGYNEQFF.

This chain connects TRBV3-1 (or the pseudogene TRBV3-2) to TRBJ1-1; D is unclear. V lost 4 bases and J 3 bases, leaving 12 bases between the germline ends. CDR1 and CDR2 (germline): LGHDT, YNNKEL (reference sequence). The CDR3 consists of 14 residues. CDR3 in amino acids: CASSPRPGDTEAFF. In nucleotides, the CDR3 is TGTGCCAGCAGCCCCCGGCCGGGAGACACTGAAGCTTTCTTT.

This clone was detected only once. The DNA for the CDR3 is TGTGCCAGCAGCCCCGCGGGGGGGGTTAACTACGAGCAGTACTTC. It yields the protein CASSPAGGVNYEQYF. V and J are TRBV11-2 and TRBJ2-7; 9 bases line up with TRBD2. The CDR3 length is 15 residues. Germline CDR1 SGHAT, CDR2 FQNNGV. V lost 5 bases and J lost 3; bases outside the gene matches: 8. Filled out from reference TRBV11-2 and TRBJ2-7, the complete variable domain reads EAGVAQSPRYKIIEKRQSVAFWCNPISGHATLYWYQQILGQGPKLLIQFQNNGVVDDSQLPKDRFSAERLKGVDSTLKIQPAKLEDSAVYLCASSPAGGVNYEQYFGPGTRLTVT.

This clone was recorded once. The chain recombines TRBV19 with TRBJ2-2; 14 bases match TRBD2. Germline V lookup: CDR1 LNHDA, CDR2 SQIVND (reference sequence). This CDR3 spans 18 amino acids. The trim removed 3 bases at V and 6 bases at J, leaving 9 bases unmatched. In nucleotides, the CDR3 is TGTGCCAGTAGTATTGGACTAGCGGGGGGCCGGCGTCCCGGGGAGCTGTTTTTT. Its protein product is CASSIGLAGGRRPGELFF.

CDR3 amino acids: CASSYTGGEAFF. Written as DNA, the CDR3 is TGTGCCAGCAGTTATACAGGGGGCGAAGCTTTCTTT. The chain joins TRBV2 to TRBJ1-1; 9 positions agree with TRBD1. Trimming removed 5 bases from V and 8 bases from J; junction bases left unmatched: 3. Germline CDR1 SNHLY, CDR2 FYNNEI. The CDR3 length is 12 residues.

The V and J genes are TRBV11-2 and TRBJ1-1; 8 bases match TRBD1. V dropped 5 bases and J dropped 4; count of bases not matched to a gene: 3. The CDR3 has 13 amino acids. Germline CDR1 reads SGHAT; CDR2 reads FQNNGV. The CDR3 nucleotides are TGTGCCAGCAGCCCAGGGGGCATCACTGAAGCTTTCTTT. It encodes CASSPGGITEAFF.

This clone was observed a handful of times. The chain links TRBV2 to TRBJ2-5, with D unresolved. Germline V CDR1 and CDR2: SNHLY, FYNNEI. The germline V and J ends were trimmed by 5 bases and 4 bases, with 8 bases remaining between them. The CDR3 runs to 12 residues. The CDR3 spells CASSTPLETQYF. The CDR3 bases are TGTGCCAGCAGTACTCCCCTAGAGACCCAGTACTTC.

This clone was counted at least ten times. This chain links TRBV2 with TRBJ2-1; 11 nucleotides match TRBD1. This CDR3 has 15 residues. With 6 bases clipped from V and 7 bases from J, the junction kept 8 bases outside the gene matches. Germline CDR1 SNHLY, CDR2 FYNNEI. DNA for the CDR3: TGTGCCAGCAGCGCCAGGACAGGGGGCAAAAATGAGCAGTTCTTC. Its protein is CASSARTGGKNEQFF.

This chain uses TRBV4-1 with TRBJ2-7, with D perhaps TRBD2 (6 bases). There are 15 residues in the CDR3. Trimming took 0 bases from V and 9 from J, leaving 18 bases between them. CDR1 is MGHRA and CDR2 is YSYEKL in the germline V gene. This chain's CDR3 is CASSQDLASLRVQYF. CDR3 DNA: TGCGCCAGCAGCCAAGATCTAGCGAGCCTACGGGTGCAGTACTTC.

This clone occurred a few times. The rearrangement links TRBV6-5 to TRBJ1-2; D gene uncertain. CDR1 is MNHEY and CDR2 is SVGAGI in the germline V gene. Trimming took off 0 bases at V and 7 bases at J, with 6 bases between the two ends. The CDR3 spans 12 residues. The CDR3 protein is CASSYSNGGYTF. The CDR3 bases are TGTGCCAGCAGTTACTCGAACGGTGGCTACACCTTC.

The chain carries TRBV6-5 and TRBJ2-7; perhaps TRBD1 as D (6 bases). The CDR3 runs to 14 residues. Germline V CDR1 and CDR2: MNHEY, SVGAGI. V lost 3 bases and J 3 bases, leaving 12 bases between the germline ends. As DNA, the CDR3 is TGTGCCAGCAGTTATACAGGGACCTTCTACGAGCAGTACTTC. Encoded protein: CASSYTGTFYEQYF.

V gene TRBV5-1 combines with J gene TRBJ1-6; TRBD1 aligns across 8 bases. V lost 0 bases, J lost 7 bases, and 9 bases stayed unmatched. Germline loops: CDR1 SGHRS, CDR2 YFSETQ. The CDR3 spans 17 residues. This CDR3 reads CASSLVGKGDRNSPLHF. In DNA form, the CDR3 reads TGCGCCAGCAGCTTGGTTGGGAAAGGGGACAGGAATTCACCCCTCCACTTT.